This T cell receptor (beta chain) was captured by sequencing in a study of cytomegalovirus exposure and HLA in healthy donors. A multiplex PCR was run with 60 Vbeta primers and 13 Jbeta primers. Measured with immunoSEQ multiplex PCR; TCRdb has only the in-frame clones, and not every one. The data hold approximately 220,000 clones, with roughly 80% observed a single time. Sequences were obtained from PBMCs. This sequence was found in a man aged 25-45 years in good health and CMV-seronegative.

CDR3 in amino acids: CASSYAQGKIEETQYF. The CDR3 bases are TGTGCCAGCAGTTACGCACAGGGGAAGATTGAAGAGACCCAGTACTTC. The rearrangement uses TRBV6-5 and TRBJ2-5; 7 nucleotides line up with TRBD1. Germline V gene lookup returns CDR1 MNHEY and CDR2 SVGAGI. The length of the CDR3 is 16 residues. With 2 bases clipped from V and 3 bases from J, the junction kept 9 bases outside the gene matches.